The 21 T cell receptor beta chains below were found in one sample sequenced in a study of T cells in Graves' hyperthyroidism and ophthalmopathy. Amplification targeted TCR beta CDR3 regions from RNA transcripts. In the first-round RT-PCR of the TCR CDR3, the HTBI primer set was used. TCRdb re-analysed the multiplex PCR reads in MiXCR, keeping a single row per CDR3 protein. Among approximately 430,000 distinct CDR3 sequences listed, less than 20% were seen once. Sequencing was carried out using blood. All receptors come from a woman aged 18-29 years with Graves' hyperthyroidism.

Worth noting for this clonotype: A much more abundant neighbour one base away suggests this may be a read error. Because the CDR3 is missing its conserved closing phenylalanine or tryptophan, this is likely a read error. The rearrangement uses TRBV30 and TRBJ2-7; 7 nucleotides line up with TRBD1. Looked up from germline, CDR1 is GTSNPN and CDR2 is SVGIG (reference sequence). With V trimmed by 2 bases and J by 3 bases, 4 bases remained unmatched. This CDR3 is 13 amino acids long. Here the CDR3 reads CAWSFRGSYEQYL. CDR3 nucleotides: TGTGCCTGGAGTTTCAGGGGGAGCTACGAGCAGTACCTC.

This clonotype was detected ten times or more. The chain links TRBV6-1 to TRBJ2-5; D perhaps matches TRBD1 (6 bases). The CDR3 contains 13 residues. Germline loops: CDR1 MNHNS, CDR2 SASEGT. V was cut by 10 bases and J by 5 bases, with 17 bases left in between. CDR3 amino acids: CATTRDTTETQYF. Here the CDR3 DNA reads TGTGCCACCACCCGGGACACCACCGAGACCCAGTACTTC.

This clonotype was seen many times. The rearrangement joins TRBV4-1 to TRBJ2-5; tentatively, D is TRBD2 (6 bases). Trimming pared 3 bases from V and 5 bases from J, leaving 16 bases between. In germline, CDR1 is MGHRA, CDR2 YSYEKL. The CDR3 consists of 15 residues. In DNA form, the CDR3 reads TGCGCCAGCAGCCATGCGGCGGGAATGGTTGAGACCCAGTACTTC. Translating it yields CASSHAAGMVETQYF.

The rearrangement uses TRBV7-2 and TRBJ2-5, with TRBD2 matching over 9 bases. V dropped 5 bases and J dropped 4; count of bases not matched to a gene: 8. CDR3 length: 15 amino acids. Germline V gives CDR1 SGHTA, CDR2 FQGNSA. The CDR3 loop reads CASSQPAGGGETQYF. DNA for the CDR3: TGTGCCAGCAGCCAGCCAGCGGGAGGAGGAGAGACCCAGTACTTC.

This clonotype appeared many times. V gene TRBV12-3 or TRBV12-4 combines with J gene TRBJ2-3, with 7 bases fitting TRBD2. The V segment lost 3 bases and the J segment 5 bases; nucleotides outside the gene matches: 8. The CDR3 spans 15 residues. The CDR3 sequence: CASSFALAALDTQYF. The DNA for the CDR3 is TGTGCCAGCAGTTTTGCTCTAGCGGCATTAGATACGCAGTATTTT.

This clonotype was detected many times. The genes are TRBV20-1 and TRBJ2-7; the D gene is possibly TRBD2 (5 bases). This CDR3 has 13 amino acids. V was cut by 0 bases and J by 8 bases, with 14 bases left in between. Germline V CDR1 and CDR2: DFQATT, SNEGSKA (reference sequence). The CDR3 DNA sequence: TGCAGTGCTAGAGATCTCGTAGCGCTCCAGCAGTACTTC. It encodes CSARDLVALQQYF.

This clonotype turned up a few times. A clone one base away is much larger, so this may be a read error. The gene calls are TRBV12-3 or TRBV12-4 and TRBJ1-6; perhaps TRBD1 as D (5 bases). This CDR3 is 14 amino acids long. CDR3 in DNA: TGTGCCGGCAGTTTCTCGGGGCGGGGTTCACCCCTCCACTTT. It translates to CAGSFSGRGSPLHF.

V and J are TRBV6-2 or TRBV6-3 and TRBJ1-5; TRBD1 agrees at 8 bases. CDR1 and CDR2 from the germline V gene are MNHEY and SVGEGT. CDR3 length equals 17 residues. The V segment lost 3 bases and the J segment 1 base; nucleotides outside the gene matches: 8. CDR3 loop: CASSYLRGPGSNQPQHF. The CDR3 nucleotides read TGTGCCAGCAGTTATCTCAGGGGGCCAGGGAGCAATCAGCCCCAGCATTTT.

This clonotype was recorded many times. The chain joins TRBV20-1 to TRBJ2-1, with TRBD2 identical over 10 bases. The germline gives CDR1 DFQATT, CDR2 SNEGSKA (reference sequence). The J segment lost 4 bases and the V segment lost 1 base, leaving 10 bases of the junction unmatched. CDR3 length equals 17 residues. The CDR3 DNA is TGCAGTGCTAGAGTACACATAGGACTAGCGGCTTACAATGAGCAGTTCTTC. Protein sequence: CSARVHIGLAAYNEQFF.

This clonotype was seen a handful of times. The chain joins TRBV5-4 to TRBJ2-7; D is undetermined. Trimming shortened V by 4 bases and J by 0 bases, and 11 bases separated the two germline ends. Germline loops: CDR1 SGHNT, CDR2 YYREEE (reference sequence). The CDR3 is 14 residues long. The CDR3 spells CASSPYQNSYEQYF. The DNA of the CDR3 is TGTGCCAGCAGCCCGTACCAGAACTCCTACGAGCAGTACTTC.

This clonotype showed up many times. The CDR3 reads CASSWRGGSGETQYF. The DNA for the CDR3 is TGTGCCAGCAGTTGGAGGGGCGGGAGTGGGGAGACCCAGTACTTC. The chain combines TRBV6-1 with TRBJ2-5; 7 nucleotides line up with TRBD2. Germline trimming cut 5 bases from V and 5 bases from J; bases unmatched to any gene: 11. This CDR3 is 15 amino acids long. Germline V lookup: CDR1 MNHNS, CDR2 SASEGT.

This clonotype has a count of ten or more. The gene calls are TRBV9 and TRBJ2-5; no clear D gene. The germline V gene has CDR1 SGDLS and CDR2 YYNGEE. This CDR3 region has 14 residues. The germline V and J ends were trimmed by 0 bases and 2 bases, with 8 bases remaining between them. CDR3 nucleotides: TGTGCCAGCAGCGTAGGACCCTCTCAAGAGACCCAGTACTTC. Residues: CASSVGPSQETQYF.

In its sample, this clonotype was seen many times. The chain recombines TRBV9 with TRBJ2-5; 16 positions match TRBD2. J was trimmed by 2 bases and V by 0 bases; bases with no gene match: 13. Germline assignment: CDR1 SGDLS and CDR2 YYNGEE. CDR3 size: 21 residues. The CDR3 bases are TGTGCCAGCAGCGTAGGAAAAGGGACTAGCGGGAGGGCCGACGCGCAAGAGACCCAGTACTTC. It translates to CASSVGKGTSGRADAQETQYF.

In this sample, this clonotype turned up many times. This chain links TRBV11-2 with TRBJ2-1, with D perhaps assigned TRBD1 or TRBD2 (6 bases each). Germline CDR1 reads SGHAT; CDR2 reads FQNNGV. This CDR3 is built from 15 residues. Between the trimmed V and J ends, which lost 2 bases and 7 bases, there was a span of 15 bases. This CDR3 reads CASSLRFGGGNEQFF. CDR3 nucleotides: TGTGCCAGCAGCTTACGGTTCGGGGGCGGGAATGAGCAGTTCTTC.

For this clonotype: This may arise from a read error, as a much more abundant clone is one base away. This rearrangement joins TRBV30 to TRBJ2-1; perhaps TRBD1 as D (5 bases). The germline V gene has CDR1 GTSNPN and CDR2 SVGIG (reference sequence). The CDR3 spans 13 residues. V lost 3 bases to trimming and J lost 4 bases, with 10 bases between them. CDR3 region: CAWSPGFYNEQFF. The CDR3 DNA reads TGTGCCTGGAGCCCAGGGTTTTACAATGAGCAGTTCTTC.

This clonotype occurred a few times. The chain is built from TRBV30 and TRBJ1-2; D might be TRBD1 (6 bases). The CDR3 covers 13 residues. V was pared by 8 bases and J by 4 bases, with 17 bases between. Germline V CDR1 and CDR2: GTSNPN, SVGIG (reference sequence). For the CDR3, the DNA is TGTGCCGGGGACATTGGGGGTACCTATGGCTACACCTTC. Protein: CAGDIGGTYGYTF.

This clonotype occurred many times. The chain is built from TRBV15 and TRBJ2-1; D gene ambiguous. The CDR3 contains 15 residues. V was pared by 1 base and J by 0 bases, with 7 bases between. CDR1 is LNHNV, CDR2 YYDKDF, per germline (reference sequence). The CDR3 here is CATSRGKSSYNEQFF. DNA of the CDR3: TGTGCCACCAGCAGAGGAAAGAGCTCCTACAATGAGCAGTTCTTC.

This clonotype has a handful of counts. Given a much more abundant clone one base away, this may be a read error. The conserved closing phenylalanine or tryptophan is absent in this CDR3, likely reflecting a read error. The chain joins TRBV6-1 to TRBJ1-2; TRBD1 might be the D (6 bases). The CDR3 covers 15 residues. Germline V gene data show CDR1 as MNHNS and CDR2 as SASEGT. V was shortened by 5 bases and J by 3 bases, with 16 bases between the two germline ends. The CDR3 protein is CASSPRGRGYYGYTI. As DNA, the CDR3 is TGTGCCAGCAGTCCACGGGGCAGGGGTTACTATGGCTACACCATC.

This clonotype was seen repeatedly, ten times or more. The rearrangement links TRBV19 to TRBJ2-3; D unresolved. This CDR3 contains 13 residues. Trimming shortened V by 8 bases and J by 5 bases, and 14 bases separated the two germline ends. Per the germline V gene, CDR1 is LNHDA and CDR2 is SQIVND (reference sequence). CDR3 coding DNA: TGTGCCAGTGCACCGGGCCCGCGAGATACGCAGTATTTT. It codes for CASAPGPRDTQYF.

This clonotype came up many times. The rearrangement joins TRBV4-1 to TRBJ2-5; D is perhaps TRBD1 or TRBD2 (5 bases each). The germline V gene encodes CDR1 MGHRA and CDR2 YSYEKL. The CDR3 is 13 amino acids. Trimming shortened V by 5 bases and J by 7 bases, and 14 bases separated the two germline ends. This CDR3 reads CASSKGTVRTQYF. As DNA, the CDR3 is TGCGCCAGCAGCAAAGGGACGGTTAGGACCCAGTACTTC.

In its sample, this clonotype was seen a few times. The chain links TRBV7-9 to TRBJ1-3, with D tentatively TRBD1 (6 bases). Trimming shortened V by 4 bases and J by 0 bases, and 13 bases separated the two germline ends. Germline V lookup: CDR1 SEHNR, CDR2 FQNEAQ (reference sequence). The CDR3 sequence is 16 residues long. Here the CDR3 reads CASSSPGQSSGNTIYF. Here the CDR3 DNA reads TGTGCCAGCAGCTCGCCGGGACAAAGCTCTGGAAACACCATATATTTT.